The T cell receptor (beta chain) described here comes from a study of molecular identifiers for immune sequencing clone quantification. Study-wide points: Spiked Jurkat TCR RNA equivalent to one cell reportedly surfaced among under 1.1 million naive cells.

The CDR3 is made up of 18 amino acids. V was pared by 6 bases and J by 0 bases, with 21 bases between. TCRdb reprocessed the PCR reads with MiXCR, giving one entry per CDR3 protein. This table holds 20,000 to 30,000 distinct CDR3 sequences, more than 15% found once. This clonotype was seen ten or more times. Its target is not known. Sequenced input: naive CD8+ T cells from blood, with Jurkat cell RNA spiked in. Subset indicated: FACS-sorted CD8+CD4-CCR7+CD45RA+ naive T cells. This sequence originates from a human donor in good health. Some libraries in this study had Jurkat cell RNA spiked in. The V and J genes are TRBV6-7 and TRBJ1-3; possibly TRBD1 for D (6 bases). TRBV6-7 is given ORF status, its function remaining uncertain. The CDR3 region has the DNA TGTGCCAGCAGACTAACCTCGGGAACAGGGAGCTCTGGAAACACCATATATTTT. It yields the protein CASRLTSGTGSSGNTIYF.